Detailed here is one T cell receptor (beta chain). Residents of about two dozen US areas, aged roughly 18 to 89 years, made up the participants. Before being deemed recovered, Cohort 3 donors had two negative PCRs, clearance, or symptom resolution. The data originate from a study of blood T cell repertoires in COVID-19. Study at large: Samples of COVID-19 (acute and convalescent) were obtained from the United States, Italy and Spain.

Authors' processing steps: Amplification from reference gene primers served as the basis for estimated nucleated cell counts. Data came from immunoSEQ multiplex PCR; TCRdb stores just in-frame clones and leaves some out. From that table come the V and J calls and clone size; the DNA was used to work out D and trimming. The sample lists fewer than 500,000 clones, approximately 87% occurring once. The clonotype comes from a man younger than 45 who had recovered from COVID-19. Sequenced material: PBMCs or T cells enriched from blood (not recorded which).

The CDR3 DNA follows: TGCAGCGTTATCGGACAGGGGTTAGATACGCAGTATTTT. Amino acids: CSVIGQGLDTQYF. The gene calls are TRBV29-1 and TRBJ2-3, with 9 bases matching TRBD1. The CDR3 runs to 13 residues. The germline V gene has CDR1 SQVTM and CDR2 ANQGSEA. The junction had 5 bases not matched to a gene; V was cut back by 5 bases and J by 5 bases.